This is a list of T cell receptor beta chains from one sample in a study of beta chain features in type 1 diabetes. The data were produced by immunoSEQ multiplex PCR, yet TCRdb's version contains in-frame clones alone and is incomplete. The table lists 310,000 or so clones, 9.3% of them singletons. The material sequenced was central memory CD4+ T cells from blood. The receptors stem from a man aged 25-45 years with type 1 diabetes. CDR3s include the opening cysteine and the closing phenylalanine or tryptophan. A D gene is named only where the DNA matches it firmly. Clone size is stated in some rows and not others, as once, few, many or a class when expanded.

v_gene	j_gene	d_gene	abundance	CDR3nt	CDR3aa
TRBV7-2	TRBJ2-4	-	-	TGTGCCAGCAGCTTAGCCCCGACAGTCAAAAACATTCAGTACTTC	CASSLAPTVKNIQYF
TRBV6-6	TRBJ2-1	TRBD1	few	TGTGCCAGCAGTTACCGGGACAGGCGGGACAATGAGCAGTTCTTC	CASSYRDRRDNEQFF
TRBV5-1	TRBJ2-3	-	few	TGCGCCAGCAGCCTACCTCCGGGACCCCACGGAGATACGCAGTATTTT	CASSLPPGPHGDTQYF
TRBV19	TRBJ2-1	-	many	TGTGCCAGTAGCTCTCCCCCCTCTAGCGTCGTCTCCTACAATGAGCAGTTCTTC	CASSSPPSSVVSYNEQFF
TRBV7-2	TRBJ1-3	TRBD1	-	TGTGCCAGCAGCCTTGGACAGGCCAGGTCTGGAAACACCATATATTTT	CASSLGQARSGNTIYF
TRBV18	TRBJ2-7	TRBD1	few	TGTGCCAGCTCACCGGGACAGTACTACGAGCAGTACTTC	CASSPGQYYEQYF
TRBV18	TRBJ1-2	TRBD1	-	TGTGCCAGCTCACGGGACAGGGATGGCTACACCTTC	CASSRDRDGYTF
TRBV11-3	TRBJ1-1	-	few	TGTGCCAGCAGCTCCCCCCGGAGGTCTGAAGCTTTCTTT	CASSSPRRSEAFF
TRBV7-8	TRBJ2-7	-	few	TGTGCCAGCAGCGCCACAGGGCTCGAGCAGTACTTC	CASSATGLEQYF
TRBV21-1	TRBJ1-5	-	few	TGTGCCAGCAGCAAAGCGGTACACCTTGTAGAAAATCAGCCCCAGCATTTT	CASSKAVHLVENQPQHF
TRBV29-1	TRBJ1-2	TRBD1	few	TGCAGCGTCGCCGGGACAGGGGGTATACATGGCTACACCTTC	CSVAGTGGIHGYTF
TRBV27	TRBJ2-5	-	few	TGTGCCAGCAGGACCCAGGGTGGGGAGACCCAGTACTTC	CASRTQGGETQYF
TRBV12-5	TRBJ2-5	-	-	TGTGCTAGTGGTTTACCCCTTCCCCAGTACTTC	CASGLPLPQYF
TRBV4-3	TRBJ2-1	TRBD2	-	TGCGCCAGCAGCCAAGCTTCGACTAGCGGGGCCCGTAGTGAGCAGTTCTTC	CASSQASTSGARSEQFF
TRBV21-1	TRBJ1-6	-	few	TGTGCCAGCAGCAAGGGTCAGGGGCCAAACGATTCTAATTCACCCCTCCACTTT	CASSKGQGPNDSNSPLHF
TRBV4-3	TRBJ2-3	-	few	TGCGCCAGCAGCCAAGGGCAGCACCAGGGGACGCAGTATTTT	CASSQGQHQGTQYF
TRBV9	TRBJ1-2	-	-	TGTGCCAGCAGTCAGGGGAACTATGGCTACACCTTC	CASSQGNYGYTF
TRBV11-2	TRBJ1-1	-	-	TGTGCCAGCAGCTGGATAGGGCAGGGGAACACTGAAGCTTTCTTT	CASSWIGQGNTEAFF
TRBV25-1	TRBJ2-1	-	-	TGTGCCAGCTCAAGGGGGAATGAGCAGTTCTTC	CASSRGNEQFF
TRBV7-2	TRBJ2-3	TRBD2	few	TGTGCCAGCAGCTTGGGACTAGCGATTGGCACAGATACGCAGTATTTT	CASSLGLAIGTDTQYF
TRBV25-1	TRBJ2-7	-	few	TGTGCCAGCAGTGGAGGGACACCATATTCCTACGAGCAGTACTTC	CASSGGTPYSYEQYF
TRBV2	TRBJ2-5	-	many	TGTGCCAGCCGAGAGAGGGAGACCCAGTACTTC	CASRERETQYF
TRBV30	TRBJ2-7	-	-	TGTGCCTGGAGTAACGGCTACGAGCAGTACTTC	CAWSNGYEQYF
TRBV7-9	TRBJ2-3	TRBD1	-	TGTGCCAGCAGCTTAGTCGGACAGGGGACAGATACGCAGTATTTT	CASSLVGQGTDTQYF
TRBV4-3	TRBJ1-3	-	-	TGCGCCAGCAGCCAGTCTGCTGGAAACACCATATATTTT	CASSQSAGNTIYF
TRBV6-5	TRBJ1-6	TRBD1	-	TGTGCCAGCAGCCAACCGGGACAGGGGAATTCACCCCTCCACTTT	CASSQPGQGNSPLHF
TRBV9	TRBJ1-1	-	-	TGTGCCAGCAGTAACATTGGGGGAGCTGAAGCTTTCTTT	CASSNIGGAEAFF
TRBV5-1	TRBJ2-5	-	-	TGCGCCAGCAGCCCCACCGGGACACAAGAGACCCAGTACTTC	CASSPTGTQETQYF
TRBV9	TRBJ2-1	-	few	TGTGCCAGCAGCGTAGGGGTTGGAGGGGGACAGTACAATGAGCAGTTCTTC	CASSVGVGGGQYNEQFF